This record concerns one T cell receptor (beta chain) sequence. As yet, its antigen is unknown. J was trimmed by 2 bases and V by 3 bases; bases with no gene match: 1. This CDR3 contains 14 residues. Per germline, CDR1 LNHNV and CDR2 YYDKDF (reference sequence). This entry is derived from a study of CD8+ T cells in alopecia areata. RNA was extracted and reverse transcribed into cDNA as the sequencing template. The data were produced by immunoSEQ multiplex PCR, yet TCRdb's version contains in-frame clones alone and is incomplete. The sample consists of 220,000 or so clones, about three fifths of them appearing once. Study-level points and caveats: Shared TCR sequences were less clear between patients than in mice, possibly partly from HLA diversity.

Sequencing was performed on CD4+ T cells sorted from blood, taken at week 0. The gene calls are TRBV15 and TRBJ1-3; 7 bases map to TRBD1. The TCR sequence derives from a human donor with alopecia areata. The CDR3 sequence: CATSRTGTGNTIYF. CDR3 coding DNA: TGTGCCACCAGCAGGACAGGGACTGGAAACACCATATATTTT.